Below are 28 T cell receptor beta chains sequenced from a single sample in a study of blood T cell repertoires in COVID-19. Sequencing was performed with immunoSEQ multiplex PCR; in TCRdb, only in-frame clones are kept and a portion is missing. The table lists more than 110,000 clones, 85% of them singletons, with over 2.5% in the top ten. The specimen was peripheral blood. The source is a man aged 45-65 years with acute or convalescent COVID-19.

The chain recombines TRBV9 with TRBJ2-6, with a weak D call TRBD1 (5 bases). Trimming took off 1 base at V and 0 bases at J, with 14 bases between the two ends. This CDR3 region has 18 residues. CDR1 is SGDLS and CDR2 is YYNGEE in the germline V gene. The CDR3 loop reads CASSVSGHQISGANVLTF. The CDR3 DNA reads TGTGCCAGCAGCGTAAGTGGACATCAGATCTCTGGGGCCAACGTCCTGACTTTC.

The chain is built from TRBV6-6 and TRBJ2-7; 7 positions agree with TRBD1. In germline, CDR1 is MNHNY, CDR2 SVGAGI (reference sequence). CDR3 length: 15 amino acids. The V and J ends lost 6 bases and 0 bases, in that order; junction bases with no gene match: 8. The CDR3 DNA sequence: TGTGCCAGCAGCAGACAGGGAAGAAGCTCCTACGAGCAGTACTTC. It yields the protein CASSRQGRSSYEQYF.

This chain connects TRBV19 to TRBJ1-5; D gene ambiguous. Trimming stripped 4 bases from V and 4 bases from J, with 11 bases between. This CDR3 has 14 residues. The germline CDR1 and CDR2 sequences are LNHDA and SQIVND (reference sequence). CDR3 protein: CASSKEAENQPQHF. The CDR3 coding sequence is TGTGCCAGTAGTAAGGAGGCGGAGAATCAGCCCCAGCATTTT.

The CDR3 loop is CARSRTGNPTF. The CDR3 coding sequence is TGTGCCAGAAGCCGGACAGGGAATCCCACCTTC. The gene calls are TRBV7-5 and TRBJ1-2; the D call of TRBD1 is as the table states it, not checked on the DNA. TRBV7-5 is a pseudogene. The CDR3 has 11 amino acids.

The rearrangement links TRBV7-2 to TRBJ2-2, with 8 bases matching TRBD1. The germline CDR1 and CDR2 sequences are SGHTA and FQGNSA. This CDR3 comprises 15 residues. J was trimmed by 2 bases and V by 4 bases; bases with no gene match: 3. The chain's CDR3 is CASSSDRGNTGELFF. In DNA, the CDR3 is TGTGCCAGCAGCTCTGACAGGGGCAACACCGGGGAGCTGTTTTTT.

V and J are TRBV6-2 or TRBV6-3 and TRBJ2-1; 7 bases are shared with TRBD2. CDR1 and CDR2 from the germline V gene are MNHEY and SVGEGT. Losses at the gene ends were 4 bases for V and 11 bases for J; bases not matched to a gene: 14. The CDR3 loop spans 15 amino acids. CDR3 protein: CASSLVVTSDRKQFF. The CDR3 DNA reads as TGTGCCAGCAGTTTAGTTGTAACTAGCGATCGGAAGCAGTTCTTC.

This rearrangement joins TRBV5-1 to TRBJ2-5, with D perhaps TRBD2 (5 bases). Between the trimmed V and J ends, which lost 4 bases and 4 bases, there was a span of 11 bases. Germline assignment: CDR1 SGHRS and CDR2 YFSETQ. This CDR3 has 13 amino acids. The CDR3 reads CASSPGLRETQYF. For the CDR3, the DNA is TGCGCCAGCAGCCCCGGACTGCGAGAGACCCAGTACTTC.

This clone was seen only once. The chain is built from TRBV4-1 and TRBJ1-2; TRBD1 is a possible D gene (6 bases). Germline CDR1 MGHRA, CDR2 YSYEKL. V shed 4 bases and J shed 5 bases, with 14 bases lying between them. The CDR3 sequence is 14 residues long. CDR3 protein: CASSRAGESYGYTF. Here the CDR3 DNA reads TGCGCCAGCAGCCGCGCAGGGGAATCTTATGGCTACACCTTC.

The chain combines TRBV10-3 with TRBJ2-1; 9 nucleotides agree with TRBD2. The CDR3 length is 15 residues. With 6 bases clipped from V and 4 bases from J, the junction kept 7 bases outside the gene matches. Looked up from germline, CDR1 is ENHRY and CDR2 is SYGVKD. The CDR3 reads CAIRESGGSYNEQFF. Here the CDR3 DNA reads TGTGCCATCAGGGAGAGCGGGGGGTCGTACAATGAGCAGTTCTTC.

The chain employs TRBV4-1 and TRBJ2-3; the D gene is possibly TRBD2 (5 bases). CDR3 length: 15 amino acids. Germline V CDR1 and CDR2: MGHRA, YSYEKL. Between the trimmed V and J ends, which lost 3 bases and 9 bases, there was a span of 19 bases. The CDR3 loop is CASSHPTGKWVTQYF. In DNA, the CDR3 is TGCGCCAGCAGCCACCCCACGGGGAAATGGGTCACGCAGTATTTT.

The genes are TRBV5-1 and TRBJ2-1; 11 bases are a match to TRBD2. CDR3 size: 15 residues. V was pared by 0 bases and J by 9 bases, with 5 bases of the junction left unmatched. Germline V gene sequence: CDR1 SGHRS, CDR2 YFSETQ. The DNA of the CDR3 is TGCGCCAGCAGCTTGGGAACTAGCGGGAGTAGTGAGCAGTTCTTC. Its protein is CASSLGTSGSSEQFF.

The chain carries TRBV5-4 and TRBJ1-3, with D possibly being TRBD1 (5 bases). V dropped 4 bases and J dropped 3 bases, with 11 bases sitting between them. The CDR3 runs to 14 residues. Germline CDR1 is SGHNT and CDR2 is YYREEE (reference sequence). The CDR3 region has the DNA TGTGCCAGCAGCCGCCAGGGTAATGGAAACACCATATATTTT. It encodes CASSRQGNGNTIYF.

Only one count was recorded for this clone. The chain has TRBV19 and TRBJ2-7; D might be TRBD2 (6 bases). The germline gives CDR1 LNHDA, CDR2 SQIVND (reference sequence). The germline V and J ends were trimmed by 6 bases and 4 bases, with 19 bases remaining between them. CDR3 length: 15 amino acids. The DNA for the CDR3 is TGTGCCAGTAGGACATTTGAAGCGGAGGGATACGAGCAGTACTTC. Residues: CASRTFEAEGYEQYF.

This clone has just a few counts. The chain is built from TRBV9 and TRBJ1-2; 7 nucleotides match TRBD1. The junction had 10 bases not matched to a gene; V was cut back by 4 bases and J by 4 bases. In germline, CDR1 is SGDLS, CDR2 YYNGEE. The CDR3 spans 15 residues. In DNA, the CDR3 is TGTGCCAGCAGCCCGACGACAGGGATGAGCTATGGCTACACCTTC. Its protein is CASSPTTGMSYGYTF.

The chain couples TRBV5-1 to TRBJ1-6; perhaps TRBD1 as D (6 bases). CDR1 and CDR2 (germline): SGHRS, YFSETQ. Trimming took off 4 bases at V and 6 bases at J, with 14 bases between the two ends. The CDR3 contains 15 residues. The CDR3 spells CASSPLQGGNSPLHF. The DNA of the CDR3 is TGCGCCAGCAGCCCCCTACAGGGTGGTAATTCACCCCTCCACTTT.

The rearrangement links TRBV28 to TRBJ2-2; TRBD2 agrees at 9 bases. Per the germline V gene, CDR1 is MDHEN and CDR2 is SYDVKM. The V segment lost 4 bases and the J segment 1 base; nucleotides outside the gene matches: 1. CDR3 length equals 15 residues. The CDR3: CASSWTSENTGELFF. Written as DNA, the CDR3 is TGTGCCAGCAGTTGGACTAGCGAGAACACCGGGGAGCTGTTTTTT. The whole variable domain, filled in from reference TRBV28 and TRBJ2-2, reads DVKVTQSSRYLVKRTGEKVFLECVQDMDHENMFWYRQDPGLGLRLIYFSYDVKMKEKGDIPEGYSVSREKKERFSLILESASTNQTSMYLCASSWTSENTGELFFGEGSRLTVL.

This clone was recorded once. The chain is built from TRBV18 and TRBJ2-3; D call uncertain. The V end was cut by 4 bases, the J end by 10 bases, with 6 bases between. The CDR3 length is 10 residues. Germline V gene sequence: CDR1 KGHSH, CDR2 LQKENI. CDR3 loop: CASSLSAQYF. The CDR3 DNA reads TGTGCCAGCTCACTTAGTGCGCAGTATTTT.

The chain uses TRBV6-5 and TRBJ1-1, with 8 nucleotides matching TRBD1. V lost 5 bases, J lost 4 bases, and 9 bases stayed unmatched. Germline values: CDR1 MNHEY, CDR2 SVGAGI. The CDR3 extends over 15 amino acids. CDR3 DNA: TGTGCCAGCAGTACCCGAGACAGGGGAGGCACTGAAGCTTTCTTT. It is translated as CASSTRDRGGTEAFF.

This clone was detected once. This chain links TRBV5-4 with TRBJ1-3, with 7 bases fitting TRBD1. The CDR3 sequence is 14 residues long. The V gene end was trimmed by 1 base and the J gene end by 4 bases; junction bases not matched to a gene: 2. Germline CDR1 reads SGHNT; CDR2 reads YYREEE (reference sequence). The CDR3 DNA is TGTGCCAGCAGCTTGTCGGGACAGGGAAACACCATATATTTT. This sequence encodes CASSLSGQGNTIYF.

The chain carries TRBV4-2 and TRBJ1-5; D ambiguous. The CDR3 is 14 amino acids. Germline lookup yields CDR1 LGHNA and CDR2 YNFKEQ. V dropped 0 bases and J dropped 4 bases, with 7 bases sitting between them. The CDR3 sequence: CASSQDGGNQPQHF. CDR3 sequence (DNA): TGTGCCAGCAGCCAAGATGGAGGAAATCAGCCCCAGCATTTT.

V is TRBV19 and J is TRBJ1-5; D is undetermined. Trimming removed 10 bases from V and 7 bases from J, with 23 bases in between. This CDR3 is built from 15 residues. Germline V lookup: CDR1 LNHDA, CDR2 SQIVND (reference sequence). The CDR3 DNA is TGTGCCACCCGGGGTACGGGATACCCTACCCAGCCCCAGCATTTT. Amino acid sequence: CATRGTGYPTQPQHF.

In its sample, this clone was seen a few times. The V call is TRBV19, the J call TRBJ1-2; D gene unclear. Germline CDR1 and CDR2: LNHDA and SQIVND (reference sequence). The germline V and J ends were trimmed by 9 bases and 1 base, with 9 bases remaining between them. The CDR3 consists of 12 residues. The CDR3 loop is CASAEFNYGYTF. The CDR3 region has the DNA TGTGCCAGCGCAGAATTTAACTATGGCTACACCTTC.

The V gene is TRBV9, the J gene TRBJ1-1, with D possibly matching TRBD1 (6 bases). CDR1 is SGDLS, CDR2 YYNGEE, per germline. The ends were cut back, 3 bases at V and 3 bases at J, with 9 bases in the middle. This CDR3 region has 13 residues. CDR3 loop: CASSGYRDTEAFF. In nucleotides, the CDR3 is TGTGCCAGCAGCGGATACAGGGACACTGAAGCTTTCTTT.

The chain joins TRBV19 to TRBJ1-5; D call uncertain. The length of the CDR3 is 13 residues. CDR1 and CDR2 from the germline V gene are LNHDA and SQIVND (reference sequence). The V end lost 5 bases, the J end lost 2 bases, and 7 bases lay between the germline ends. The CDR3 DNA sequence: TGTGCCAGTAGTGCCGGTCGCAATCAGCCCCAGCATTTT. It translates to CASSAGRNQPQHF. Drawing the rest from reference TRBV19 and TRBJ1-5, the complete variable domain is DGGITQSPKYLFRKEGQNVTLSCEQNLNHDAMYWYRQDPGQGLRLIYYSQIVNDFQKGDIAEGYSVSREKKESFPLTVTSAQKNPTAFYLCASSAGRNQPQHFGDGTRLSIL.

The chain is built from TRBV18 and TRBJ2-7, with 12 bases matching TRBD1. The V and J ends lost 4 bases and 5 bases, in that order; junction bases with no gene match: 6. The CDR3 is 15 amino acids. Germline loops: CDR1 KGHSH, CDR2 LQKENI. The CDR3 here is CASSLNRDRGHEQYF. The CDR3 DNA reads TGTGCCAGCTCACTAAACCGGGACAGGGGGCACGAGCAGTACTTC.

The rearrangement uses TRBV27 and TRBJ2-1, with 7 positions matching TRBD2. The germline V gene encodes CDR1 MNHEY and CDR2 SMNVEV (reference sequence). V was clipped by 10 bases and J by 0 bases; unmatched bases: 9. This CDR3 has 15 residues. The chain's CDR3 is CATAGAPSSYNEQFF. The CDR3 DNA sequence: TGTGCCACCGCGGGAGCCCCTAGCTCCTACAATGAGCAGTTCTTC.

The V gene is TRBV4-1, the J gene TRBJ2-1; the match to TRBD2 covers 8 bases. Losses at the gene ends were 4 bases for V and 10 bases for J; bases not matched to a gene: 3. The V gene's germline CDR1 is MGHRA and CDR2 YSYEKL. This CDR3 is 12 amino acids long. The CDR3 nucleotides read TGCGCCAGCAGCCCCGGGAGGGAGGAGCAGTTCTTC. Encoded protein: CASSPGREEQFF.

This clone showed up just once. The rearrangement joins TRBV4-2 to TRBJ1-1, with D possibly matching TRBD1 (6 bases). Germline V gene data show CDR1 as LGHNA and CDR2 as YNFKEQ. CDR3 size: 11 residues. Trimming took 5 bases from V and 8 from J, leaving 9 bases between them. The CDR3 nucleotides read TGTGCCAGCAGCGAGGGGACAGAAGCTTTCTTT. It is translated as CASSEGTEAFF.